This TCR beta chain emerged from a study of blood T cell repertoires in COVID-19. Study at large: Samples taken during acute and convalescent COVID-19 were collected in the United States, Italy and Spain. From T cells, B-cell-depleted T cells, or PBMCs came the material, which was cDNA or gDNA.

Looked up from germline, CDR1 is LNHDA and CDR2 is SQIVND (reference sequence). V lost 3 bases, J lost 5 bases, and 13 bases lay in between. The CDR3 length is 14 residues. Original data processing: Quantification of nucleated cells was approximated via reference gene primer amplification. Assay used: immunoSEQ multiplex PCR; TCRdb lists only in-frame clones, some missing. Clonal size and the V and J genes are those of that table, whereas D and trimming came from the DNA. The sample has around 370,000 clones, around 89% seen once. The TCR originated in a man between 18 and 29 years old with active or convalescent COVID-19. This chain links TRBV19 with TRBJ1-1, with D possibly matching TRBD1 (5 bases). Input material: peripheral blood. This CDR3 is CASSIFREGTEAFF. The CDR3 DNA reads TGTGCCAGTAGTATTTTCAGGGAAGGGACTGAAGCTTTCTTT.